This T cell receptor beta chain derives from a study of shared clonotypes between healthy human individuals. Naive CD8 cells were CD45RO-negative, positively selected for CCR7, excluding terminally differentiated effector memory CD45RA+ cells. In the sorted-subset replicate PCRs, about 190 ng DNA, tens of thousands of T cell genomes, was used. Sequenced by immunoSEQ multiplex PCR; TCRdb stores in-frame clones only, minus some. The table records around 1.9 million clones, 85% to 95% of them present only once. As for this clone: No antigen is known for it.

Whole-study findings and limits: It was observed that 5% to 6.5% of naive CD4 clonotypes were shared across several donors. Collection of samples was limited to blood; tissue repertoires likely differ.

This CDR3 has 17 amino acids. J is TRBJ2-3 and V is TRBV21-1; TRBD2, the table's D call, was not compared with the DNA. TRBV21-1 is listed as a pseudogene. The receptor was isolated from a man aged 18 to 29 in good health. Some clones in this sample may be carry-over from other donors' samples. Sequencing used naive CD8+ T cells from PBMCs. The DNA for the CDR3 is TGTGCCAGCAGCGCCCCGGCCCGCCTGGAGACCACAGATACGCAGTATTTT. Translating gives CASSAPARLETTDTQYF.